The present entry profiles one T cell receptor (beta chain) with its context. Its antigen is as yet unknown. This entry belongs to a study of esophageal squamous cell carcinoma under preoperative chemotherapy. The wider study: Both tumor-infiltrating lymphocytes and peripheral blood T cells had their TCR repertoires profiled.

Regarding time point: before preoperative PTX-NDP chemotherapy. Paclitaxel-nedaplatin chemotherapy was given to patients ahead of their surgery. Study-level points and caveats: After chemotherapy, TCR diversity rose significantly in peripheral T cells but not in tumor-infiltrating lymphocytes.

The CDR3 loop spans 13 amino acids. V lost 8 bases and J lost 1; bases outside the gene matches: 5. TCRdb reanalysed the PCR reads using MiXCR and keeps one entry per CDR3 protein. The profile shows roughly 15,000 distinct CDR3 sequences, roughly half of them singletons. The J gene is TRBJ2-7, the V gene TRBV12-3 or TRBV12-4; 7 bases agree with TRBD2. This TCR derives from a human donor with esophageal squamous cell carcinoma. The donor label of this sample is uncertain. The specimen was collected from a patient given preoperative chemotherapy. The CDR3 reads CASSTGGSYEQYF. Here the CDR3 DNA reads TGTGCCAGCTCAACGGGGGGTTCCTACGAGCAGTACTTC.